These 18 T cell receptor beta chains were sequenced from one sample in a study of T-cell memory formation after mild COVID-19. TCRdb reprocessed the 5' RACE reads with MiXCR, giving one entry per CDR3 protein. This sample yields 120,000 to 150,000 distinct CDR3 sequences, of which roughly 19% are seen a single time; about 2.1% belongs to the top ten. Sequencing was carried out using PBMCs or a T cell subset sorted from them (not recorded which). Source of these receptors: an adult woman who had mild COVID-19 (a few samples of this study predate the infection). Cell type and time point are not known.

This sequence joins TRBV13 and TRBJ2-6, with D perhaps being TRBD1 or TRBD2 (6 bases each). Germline values: CDR1 PRHDT, CDR2 FYEKMQ (reference sequence). The CDR3 runs 11 residues. Trimming stripped 3 bases from V and 16 bases from J, with 10 bases between. The CDR3 bases are TGTGCCAGCAGCTTGGGGGGCGCGCTGACTTTC. Translating gives CASSLGGALTF.

This clonotype was detected many times. The chain couples TRBV6-5 to TRBJ2-7, with D unresolved. Germline V CDR1 and CDR2: MNHEY, SVGAGI. This CDR3 region has 14 residues. V dropped 7 bases and J dropped 2 bases, with 15 bases sitting between them. CDR3 amino acids: CASTPTRAPYEQYF. Here the CDR3 DNA reads TGTGCCAGCACTCCCACCCGGGCTCCCTACGAGCAGTACTTC.

This clonotype was counted a few times. J is TRBJ2-7 and V is TRBV5-1; D might be TRBD1 or TRBD2, each matching 5 bases. There are 14 residues in the CDR3. CDR1 SGHRS and CDR2 YFSETQ come from the germline V gene. Trimming left V 1 base short and J 0 bases short, with 8 bases between. Here the CDR3 DNA reads TGCGCCAGCAGCTTGTCCGGGGCCTCCTACGAGCAGTACTTC. Protein product: CASSLSGASYEQYF.

This clonotype was picked up a small number of times. The chain links TRBV12-3 or TRBV12-4 to TRBJ2-1; D tentatively reads TRBD1 or TRBD2 (6 bases each). V lost 7 bases and J 4 bases, leaving 23 bases between the germline ends. This CDR3 region has 17 residues. The CDR3 bases are TGTGCCAGCAATTCCCGTAGGGGGGCGCGTCAGTACAATGAGCAGTTCTTC. Its protein is CASNSRRGARQYNEQFF.

The chain has TRBV20-1 and TRBJ1-2; 12 bases match TRBD1. CDR1 is DFQATT, CDR2 SNEGSKA, per germline (reference sequence). CDR3 length: 16 residues. V was clipped by 0 bases and J by 6 bases; unmatched bases: 8. For the CDR3, the DNA is TGCAGTGCTAGAGATCGCGGGACAGGGGGCGGAGATGGCTACACCTTC. The encoded protein is CSARDRGTGGGDGYTF.

The chain is built from TRBV6-6 and TRBJ2-1; D tentatively fits TRBD1 or TRBD2 (6 bases each). Germline CDR1 and CDR2: MNHNY and SVGAGI (reference sequence). This CDR3 contains 16 residues. V lost 2 bases, J lost 7 bases, and 18 bases lay in between. The CDR3 spells CASSYRGEAQENEQFF. CDR3 sequence (DNA): TGTGCCAGCAGTTACAGGGGGGAGGCCCAGGAGAATGAGCAGTTCTTC.

This clonotype was seen at least ten times. J is TRBJ2-3 and V is TRBV2, with D hard to call. The CDR3 extends over 18 amino acids. With 8 bases removed from V and 0 bases from J, the gap between germline ends came to 24 bases. Per germline, CDR1 SNHLY and CDR2 FYNNEI. CDR3 in amino acids: CASLFTLDPWSSTDTQYF. CDR3 coding DNA: TGTGCCAGCTTGTTCACCCTTGACCCCTGGAGTAGCACAGATACGCAGTATTTT.

This clonotype appeared a few times. V and J are TRBV4-3 and TRBJ1-4; D unresolved. Trimming cost V 1 base and J 5 bases, with 11 bases left between them. CDR1 and CDR2 from the germline V gene are LGHNA and YSLEER. This CDR3 has 15 amino acids. The CDR3 is CASSQGLGRNEKLFF. In DNA, the CDR3 is TGCGCCAGCAGCCAAGGGCTAGGGAGAAATGAAAAACTGTTTTTT.

The table lists this clonotype with a few counts. The V call is TRBV5-1, the J call TRBJ1-1; TRBD1 matches 8 bases. The CDR3 consists of 16 residues. Germline V gene sequence: CDR1 SGHRS, CDR2 YFSETQ. The V and J ends lost 4 bases and 0 bases, in that order; junction bases with no gene match: 8. The CDR3 protein is CASSGGTGHMNTEAFF. In DNA, the CDR3 is TGCGCCAGCAGCGGCGGGACAGGCCACATGAACACTGAAGCTTTCTTT.

The rearrangement links TRBV5-1 to TRBJ2-7; D is perhaps TRBD2 (5 bases). CDR1 and CDR2 (germline): SGHRS, YFSETQ. With 4 bases removed from V and 0 bases from J, the gap between germline ends came to 11 bases. CDR3 size: 14 residues. The CDR3 DNA reads TGCGCCAGCAGCAGGGAGATGAGCTCCTACGAGCAGTACTTC. This gives the protein CASSREMSSYEQYF.

This clonotype was picked up a small number of times. The genes are TRBV6-5 and TRBJ1-2; no clear D gene. The germline V gene has CDR1 MNHEY and CDR2 SVGAGI. V was trimmed by 0 bases and J by 4 bases, leaving 12 bases between them. The CDR3 length is 15 residues. This CDR3 is CASSYSVSEGYGYTF. The CDR3 region has the DNA TGTGCCAGCAGTTACTCGGTATCAGAAGGCTATGGCTACACCTTC.

The sample holds a few counts of this clonotype. This chain connects TRBV20-1 to TRBJ2-1, with 9 bases fitting TRBD2. V was pared by 0 bases and J by 10 bases, with 10 bases of the junction left unmatched. In germline, CDR1 is DFQATT, CDR2 SNEGSKA (reference sequence). This CDR3 is 15 amino acids long. CDR3 region: CSARDRVAGAREQFF. DNA for the CDR3: TGCAGTGCTAGAGACCGGGTAGCGGGGGCCAGGGAGCAGTTCTTC.

The table lists this clonotype with a few counts. The genes are TRBV20-1 and TRBJ2-1, with D perhaps TRBD2 (5 bases). This CDR3 has 14 residues. V dropped 6 bases and J dropped 3 bases, with 15 bases sitting between them. Per the germline V gene, CDR1 is DFQATT and CDR2 is SNEGSKA (reference sequence). CDR3 coding DNA: TGCAGTGCCCGCACCCCGGGAATCTACAATGAGCAGTTCTTC. Translating it yields CSARTPGIYNEQFF.

This clonotype has a handful of counts. This chain uses TRBV7-9 with TRBJ2-5; unclear D gene. CDR1 is SEHNR and CDR2 is FQNEAQ in the germline V gene (reference sequence). The length of the CDR3 is 14 residues. V shed 4 bases and J shed 5 bases, with 14 bases lying between them. This chain's CDR3 is CASSSAWAIETQYF. DNA for the CDR3: TGTGCCAGCAGCTCCGCTTGGGCGATCGAGACCCAGTACTTC.

In this sample, this clonotype turned up a few times. This sequence joins TRBV4-3 and TRBJ2-6; D gene unclear. V lost 0 bases, J lost 0 bases, and 9 bases lay in between. The CDR3 covers 17 residues. CDR1 and CDR2 (germline): LGHNA, YSLEER. CDR3 protein: CASSQEATASGANVLTF. The CDR3 nucleotides are TGCGCCAGCAGCCAAGAAGCAACAGCCTCTGGGGCCAACGTCCTGACTTTC.

The genes are TRBV12-3 or TRBV12-4 and TRBJ2-1; 9 bases agree with TRBD2. V dropped 5 bases and J dropped 5; count of bases not matched to a gene: 4. The CDR3 totals 14 residues. The CDR3 DNA follows: TGTGCCAGCAGTCAAGGACTAGCGAACAATGAGCAGTTCTTC. It encodes CASSQGLANNEQFF.

This clonotype was found a few times. The chain recombines TRBV11-2 with TRBJ2-1; D gene ambiguous. The V end lost 5 bases, the J end lost 8 bases, and 16 bases lay between the germline ends. Per the germline V gene, CDR1 is SGHAT and CDR2 is FQNNGV. CDR3 size: 14 residues. The CDR3 DNA is TGTGCCAGCAGCCCTGCCCTAGAAATCCATGAGCAGTTCTTC. It encodes CASSPALEIHEQFF.

The chain is built from TRBV10-3 and TRBJ2-3; maybe TRBD1 (5 bases). The CDR3 sequence is 16 residues long. Germline CDR1 is ENHRY and CDR2 is SYGVKD. With 5 bases removed from V and 3 bases from J, the gap between germline ends came to 18 bases. The CDR3 nucleotides are TGTGCCATCAGTATTGGGGCCAGATCTTCTACAGATACGCAGTATTTT. Its translation: CAISIGARSSTDTQYF.